What follows are 22 T cell receptor beta chains derived from one specimen sequenced in a study of CD8 T cells in ankylosing spondylitis. TCRdb ran MiXCR on the 5' RACE reads and lists one entry per CDR3 protein. The table shows 500,000 to 650,000 distinct CDR3 sequences, with about 5.7% occurring only once. Their antigen targets remain unknown. Points from the study as a whole: A TCR beta motif of about 8 highly homologous variants seemed to mark ankylosing spondylitis blood.

Sequencing input: blood, either unsorted or a sorted T cell fraction (not recorded which). These receptors were collected from a male donor with ankylosing spondylitis.

The chain carries TRBV7-9 and TRBJ2-3, with D possibly TRBD2 on 6 matching bases. From germline, CDR1 is SEHNR and CDR2 FQNEAQ (reference sequence). V lost 1 base, J lost 2 bases, and 13 bases lay in between. CDR3 size: 16 residues. CDR3 DNA: TGTGCCAGCAGCTTAGTCCAGCGGGTGTACACAGATACGCAGTATTTT. It is translated as CASSLVQRVYTDTQYF.

This clonotype was detected many times. The rearrangement links TRBV7-9 to TRBJ2-7; 14 positions match TRBD2. This CDR3 has 14 amino acids. The J segment lost 5 bases and the V segment lost 5 bases, leaving 2 bases of the junction unmatched. Germline CDR1 and CDR2: SEHNR and FQNEAQ (reference sequence). The CDR3 DNA follows: TGTGCCAGCAGCCCGGGACTAGCGGGGGACGAGCAGTACTTC. Its protein product is CASSPGLAGDEQYF.

The table lists this clonotype with a few counts. The J gene is TRBJ2-7, the V gene TRBV28; 8 nucleotides line up with TRBD1. Germline CDR1 and CDR2: MDHEN and SYDVKM. The CDR3 runs 12 residues. The CDR3 sequence is CASSAVTGARMV. The DNA of the CDR3 is TGTGCCAGCAGTGCCGTGACAGGGGCCCGCATGGTG.

This clonotype was found many times. The V call is TRBV27, the J call TRBJ2-1; 8 positions match TRBD2. Looked up from germline, CDR1 is MNHEY and CDR2 is SMNVEV (reference sequence). This CDR3 has 14 residues. J gave up 7 bases and V 3 bases, and 5 bases lay outside the gene matches. The CDR3 DNA follows: TGTGCCAGCAGTTTGACGGGGGGGCAAAATGAGCAGTTCTTC. This sequence encodes CASSLTGGQNEQFF.

This clonotype has at least ten counts. This sequence joins TRBV20-1 and TRBJ1-4, with no clear D. The V gene lost 1 base and the J gene lost 3 bases, with 9 bases spanning the gap. This CDR3 is 14 amino acids long. CDR1 is DFQATT and CDR2 is SNEGSKA in the germline V gene (reference sequence). The CDR3 sequence: CSARVGGSNEKLFF. The DNA of the CDR3 is TGCAGTGCTAGAGTTGGAGGGTCTAATGAAAAACTGTTTTTT.

This clonotype was seen at least ten times. The rearrangement joins TRBV4-1 to TRBJ2-3; possibly TRBD1 or TRBD2 for D (5 bases each). Trimming removed 2 bases at V and 5 bases at J, with 11 bases between. CDR1 is MGHRA, CDR2 YSYEKL, per germline. This CDR3 has 14 amino acids. CDR3 in amino acids: CASSQPGAEDTQYF. The CDR3 region has the DNA TGCGCCAGCAGCCAACCCGGGGCGGAAGATACGCAGTATTTT.

This clonotype came up many times. The chain has TRBV20-1 and TRBJ2-1; 7 bases match TRBD2. The germline V gene has CDR1 DFQATT and CDR2 SNEGSKA (reference sequence). V trimming: 0 bases; J trimming: 5 bases; junction bases outside the gene matches: 7. The CDR3 consists of 15 residues. This chain's CDR3 is CSARDESGIHNEQFF. CDR3 nucleotides: TGCAGTGCTAGAGATGAAAGCGGGATCCACAATGAGCAGTTCTTC.

The chain uses TRBV7-2 and TRBJ2-1; a possible D gene is TRBD2 (5 bases). This CDR3 has 16 amino acids. The V and J ends lost 4 bases and 9 bases respectively, with 22 bases between them. In germline, CDR1 is SGHTA, CDR2 FQGNSA. Here the CDR3 reads CASSSNTVGYGGEQFF. The CDR3 nucleotides are TGTGCCAGCAGCTCCAATACCGTCGGATACGGAGGTGAGCAGTTCTTC.

J is TRBJ2-6 and V is TRBV7-3; no reliable D call. CDR1 and CDR2 (germline): SGHTA, FQGTGA. The CDR3 has 16 residues. V lost 1 base, J lost 2 bases, and 9 bases lay in between. CDR3 protein: CASSLRPTTGANVLTF. DNA of the CDR3: TGTGCCAGCAGCTTAAGACCAACTACTGGGGCCAACGTCCTGACTTTC.

In this sample, this clonotype turned up a few times. The CDR3 sequence: CASSYSRHQPQHF. In DNA, the CDR3 is TGTGCCAGCAGTTACTCGAGGCATCAGCCCCAGCATTTT. The chain recombines TRBV6-5 with TRBJ1-5, with unresolved D. The CDR3 has 13 amino acids. V lost 0 bases to trimming and J lost 5 bases, with 5 bases between them. The germline gives CDR1 MNHEY, CDR2 SVGAGI.

The table lists this clonotype with many counts. J is TRBJ2-1 and V is TRBV6-1; D gene ambiguous. The CDR3 totals 13 residues. The ends were cut back, 6 bases at V and 15 bases at J, with 21 bases in the middle. Germline lookup yields CDR1 MNHNS and CDR2 SASEGT. CDR3 nucleotides: TGTGCCAGCAGCGGAACCGTCGCCACTCTGTCGTTCTTC. It yields the protein CASSGTVATLSFF.

This clonotype was picked up many times. The chain has TRBV7-9 and TRBJ2-7, with D hard to call. V shed 5 bases and J shed 3 bases, with 14 bases lying between them. The CDR3 sequence is 14 residues long. Germline V CDR1 and CDR2: SEHNR, FQNEAQ (reference sequence). CDR3 nucleotides: TGTGCCAGCAGCCTTGGTGGGCCAGACTACGAGCAGTACTTC. It encodes CASSLGGPDYEQYF.

This clonotype was seen ten or more times. This chain uses TRBV20-1 with TRBJ1-5; 7 nucleotides match TRBD1. The CDR3 covers 13 residues. From germline, CDR1 is DFQATT and CDR2 SNEGSKA (reference sequence). Germline trimming cut 5 bases from V and 1 base from J; bases unmatched to any gene: 2. The CDR3 sequence is CSALQGSNQPQHF. For the CDR3, the DNA is TGCAGTGCTTTACAGGGGAGCAATCAGCCCCAGCATTTT.

This clonotype appeared many times. The chain recombines TRBV5-1 with TRBJ2-2, with a possible D match to TRBD1 (6 bases). Between the trimmed V and J ends, which lost 6 bases and 3 bases, there was a span of 15 bases. The germline V gene has CDR1 SGHRS and CDR2 YFSETQ. The CDR3 is made up of 15 amino acids. The chain's CDR3 is CASTLVSGDTGELFF. The CDR3 DNA sequence: TGCGCCAGCACCCTGGTCTCAGGGGACACCGGGGAGCTGTTTTTT.

This clonotype has a count of ten or more. The chain recombines TRBV20-1 with TRBJ2-3; 9 bases line up with TRBD1. Germline V CDR1 and CDR2: DFQATT, SNEGSKA (reference sequence). Trimming took 4 bases from V and 2 from J; bases not matched to a gene: 16. This CDR3 is built from 18 residues. The CDR3 reads CSATHRGPGTTSTDTQYF. The CDR3, as DNA: TGCAGTGCTACGCACAGGGGGCCTGGGACTACCTCCACAGATACGCAGTATTTT.

This clonotype has a count of ten or more. The chain joins TRBV29-1 to TRBJ1-4; 7 bases agree with TRBD1. The CDR3 runs to 11 residues. Losses at the gene ends were 5 bases for V and 7 bases for J; bases not matched to a gene: 1. Germline V lookup: CDR1 SQVTM, CDR2 ANQGSEA. The DNA for the CDR3 is TGCAGCGTTTGGGACAGTGAAAAACTGTTTTTT. Amino acid sequence: CSVWDSEKLFF.

This clonotype appeared many times. This chain uses TRBV12-3 or TRBV12-4 with TRBJ2-7; TRBD1 might be the D (6 bases). The CDR3 length is 12 residues. V shed 10 bases and J shed 3 bases, with 13 bases lying between them. In DNA, the CDR3 is TGTGCCAAACAGGGAAACTTCTACGAGCAGTACTTC. This sequence encodes CAKQGNFYEQYF.

In its sample, this clonotype was seen many times. This chain connects TRBV12-3 or TRBV12-4 to TRBJ2-1; D not certain. CDR3 length: 15 residues. Trimming took 3 bases from V and 6 from J, leaving 15 bases between them. The CDR3 coding sequence is TGTGCCAGCAGTTTGCAAGACCTTTGGGGCAATGAGCAGTTCTTC. Protein: CASSLQDLWGNEQFF.

Turning to this clonotype: Given a much more abundant clone one base away, this may be a read error. CDR3 bases: TGTGCCAGCAACCCGCGGGGCGCGAATAATGAAGCTTTCTTT. Residues: CASNPRGANNEAFF. The chain uses TRBV18 and TRBJ1-1, with D perhaps TRBD1 (5 bases). Germline V gene lookup returns CDR1 KGHSH and CDR2 LQKENI. The CDR3 consists of 14 residues. V was cut by 8 bases and J by 7 bases, with 20 bases left in between.

This clonotype was observed at least ten times. The chain joins TRBV10-3 to TRBJ1-1; 9 positions match TRBD1. V shed 6 bases and J 1 base; nucleotides not matched to a gene: 6. The CDR3 runs 15 residues. From germline, CDR1 is ENHRY and CDR2 SYGVKD. DNA of the CDR3: TGTGCCATCAGGACAGGGGGGGGAAAGAACACTGAAGCTTTCTTT. Protein sequence: CAIRTGGGKNTEAFF.

This clonotype appeared many times. The J gene is TRBJ1-5, the V gene TRBV25-1, with D tentatively TRBD1 (6 bases). Per germline, CDR1 MGHDK and CDR2 SYGVNS. CDR3 length: 14 residues. V shed 10 bases and J shed 0 bases, with 13 bases lying between them. Here the CDR3 reads CATSDSISNQPQHF. The CDR3 DNA reads TGTGCCACCTCGGACAGCATTAGCAATCAGCCCCAGCATTTT.

The V gene is TRBV29-1, the J gene TRBJ2-5; 7 positions agree with TRBD2. The germline gives CDR1 SQVTM, CDR2 ANQGSEA. The CDR3 has 10 amino acids. The trim removed 6 bases at V and 10 bases at J, leaving 5 bases unmatched. CDR3 sequence reads: CSVLTSDQYF. In nucleotides, the CDR3 is TGCAGCGTCCTAACTAGCGACCAGTACTTC.